The 30 T cell receptor beta chains presented below share a single source sample, sequenced in a study of T cell changes during pregnancy in multiple sclerosis. Sequencing used immunoSEQ multiplex PCR; TCRdb keeps in-frame clones, though not all of them. The sample has tens of thousands of clones, approximately 88% seen once. The sample in question was peripheral blood, obtained in the first trimester of pregnancy. The receptors were gathered from a female donor with multiple sclerosis, enrolled in a pregnancy study.

This chain links TRBV27 with TRBJ2-7; the match to TRBD1 covers 11 bases. Germline lookup yields CDR1 MNHEY and CDR2 SMNVEV (reference sequence). The CDR3 has 17 amino acids. V lost 6 bases and J lost 3; bases outside the gene matches: 13. Here the CDR3 DNA reads TGTGCCAGCAGCCCGTATCCGGGACAGGGGGTGAACTACGAGCAGTACTTC. Translation gives CASSPYPGQGVNYEQYF.

The chain has TRBV5-6 and TRBJ2-7, with TRBD2 identical over 10 bases. CDR1 SGHDT and CDR2 YYEEEE come from the germline V gene. Germline trimming cut 3 bases from V and 5 bases from J; bases unmatched to any gene: 14. The CDR3 spans 17 residues. CDR3 amino acids: CASSSFSGRTVGDEQYF. As DNA, the CDR3 is TGTGCCAGCAGCTCCTTTAGCGGGAGGACTGTAGGGGACGAGCAGTACTTC.

The gene calls are TRBV27 and TRBJ2-7; 8 bases map to TRBD1. The CDR3 spans 12 residues. Trimming cost V 8 bases and J 3 bases; bases outside gene matches: 3. In germline, CDR1 is MNHEY, CDR2 SMNVEV (reference sequence). The CDR3 DNA is TGTGCCAGCCGTGGACAGGGCTACGAGCAGTACTTC. It specifies CASRGQGYEQYF.

This clone was recorded only once. The rearrangement links TRBV6-4 to TRBJ2-2; possibly TRBD1 for D (6 bases). The CDR3 sequence is 18 residues long. V lost 0 bases and J 1 base, leaving 15 bases between the germline ends. In germline, CDR1 is MRHNA, CDR2 SNTAGT. The CDR3 sequence: CASSDSTFRTENTGELFF. The DNA of the CDR3 is TGTGCCAGCAGTGACTCTACGTTTAGGACAGAGAACACCGGGGAGCTGTTTTTT.

This clone was seen just once. The chain uses TRBV28 and TRBJ2-7; 9 nucleotides line up with TRBD2. The CDR3 spans 15 residues. J lost 1 base, V lost 5 bases, and 6 bases had no gene match. CDR1 is MDHEN and CDR2 is SYDVKM in the germline V gene. Written as DNA, the CDR3 is TGTGCCAGCAGTCTAGCGGGACCGCAATCCTACGAGCAGTACTTC. It codes for CASSLAGPQSYEQYF.

In this sample, this clone turned up once. This chain joins TRBV5-5 and TRBJ2-7; TRBD1 aligns across 8 bases. Germline lookup yields CDR1 SGHKS and CDR2 YYEKEE (reference sequence). CDR3 length: 14 amino acids. The ends lost 5 bases at V and 3 bases at J; junction bases unmatched: 7. The CDR3 DNA follows: TGTGCCAGCAGTCAACAGGGGGAAAACTACGAGCAGTACTTC. Protein sequence: CASSQQGENYEQYF. The complete variable domain, with remaining parts taken from reference TRBV5-5 and TRBJ2-7, reads DAGVTQSPTHLIKTRGQQVTLRCSPISGHKSVSWYQQVLGQGPQFIFQYYEKEERGRGNFPDRFSARQFPNYSSELNVNALLLGDSALYLCASSQQGENYEQYFGPGTRLTVT.

V gene TRBV5-1 combines with J gene TRBJ2-4; the match to TRBD1 covers 11 bases. Germline CDR1 SGHRS, CDR2 YFSETQ. This CDR3 contains 14 residues. Trimming removed 4 bases from V and 8 bases from J; junction bases left unmatched: 5. The CDR3 region has the DNA TGCGCCAGCAGCCCCGGGACAGGGGGGGACATTCAGTACTTC. It yields the protein CASSPGTGGDIQYF.

J is TRBJ2-3 and V is TRBV4-2; the D gene is possibly TRBD2 (5 bases). This CDR3 comprises 14 residues. V was clipped by 1 base and J by 4 bases, with 9 bases between them. The germline gives CDR1 LGHNA, CDR2 YNFKEQ. DNA of the CDR3: TGTGCCAGCAGCCAAGTGGAGGCTGCAGATACGCAGTATTTT. Its translation: CASSQVEAADTQYF.

The rearrangement joins TRBV11-2 to TRBJ2-1; TRBD1 is a possible D gene (7 bases). V dropped 5 bases and J dropped 7 bases, with 9 bases sitting between them. The CDR3 length is 12 residues. Germline V gene data show CDR1 as SGHAT and CDR2 as FQNNGV. The CDR3, as DNA: TGTGCCAGCAGCCAGGGGGGAAATGAGCAGTTCTTC. Translated: CASSQGGNEQFF.

This sequence joins TRBV18 and TRBJ1-3; D not resolved. CDR1 KGHSH and CDR2 LQKENI come from the germline V gene. The CDR3 length is 16 residues. V was shortened by 3 bases and J by 0 bases, with 12 bases between the two germline ends. Written as DNA, the CDR3 is TGTGCCAGCTCACCCTTTCCACATATCTCTGGAAACACCATATATTTT. As protein: CASSPFPHISGNTIYF.

This chain links TRBV19 with TRBJ1-5; a weak D match, TRBD1 (5 bases). This CDR3 has 17 residues. Trimming pared 5 bases from V and 2 bases from J, leaving 19 bases between. Germline CDR1 and CDR2: LNHDA and SQIVND (reference sequence). CDR3 in DNA: TGTGCCAGTAGTCCATCCCGCCGGGGGATTGGCAATCAGCCCCAGCATTTT. It yields the protein CASSPSRRGIGNQPQHF.

The rearrangement uses TRBV10-1 and TRBJ2-5, with D possibly being TRBD2 (6 bases). Trimming stripped 5 bases from V and 5 bases from J, with 18 bases between. CDR3 length: 15 residues. The germline V gene encodes CDR1 WNHNN and CDR2 SYGVQD (reference sequence). In nucleotides, the CDR3 is TGCGCCAGCAGTCGGGACTCCGGCGGTTTGGAGACCCAGTACTTC. Translating it yields CASSRDSGGLETQYF.

The rearrangement joins TRBV7-2 to TRBJ1-5; D gene unclear. CDR1 and CDR2 (germline): SGHTA, FQGNSA. The CDR3 covers 12 residues. V was pared by 5 bases and J by 4 bases, with 6 bases between. CDR3 loop: CASSPPNQPQHF. For the CDR3, the DNA is TGTGCCAGCAGCCCTCCGAATCAGCCCCAGCATTTT.

This chain joins TRBV7-8 and TRBJ2-7; TRBD2 aligns across 7 bases. After removal of 1 base from V and 4 bases from J, the junction contained 4 bases not matched to a gene. Per the germline V gene, CDR1 is SGHVS and CDR2 is FQNEAQ. CDR3 length: 14 residues. As DNA, the CDR3 is TGTGCCAGCAGCTTAGGGGACTATTTTTACGAGCAGTACTTC. This translates into CASSLGDYFYEQYF.

The V and J genes are TRBV18 and TRBJ1-2; D perhaps matches TRBD1 (6 bases). Germline V lookup: CDR1 KGHSH, CDR2 LQKENI. The CDR3 consists of 15 residues. Deletions cut 3 bases from V and 0 bases from J, with 11 bases between. The CDR3 protein is CASSPTGLTNYGYTF. The CDR3 nucleotides read TGTGCCAGCTCACCGACAGGTCTAACTAACTATGGCTACACCTTC.

The chain is built from TRBV6-5 and TRBJ2-5; D may be TRBD1 (6 bases). Germline lookup yields CDR1 MNHEY and CDR2 SVGAGI. This CDR3 is 15 amino acids long. Trimming shortened V by 2 bases and J by 2 bases, and 12 bases separated the two germline ends. CDR3 sequence: CASSYRRQVQETQYF. As DNA, the CDR3 is TGTGCCAGCAGTTACAGGAGACAGGTACAAGAGACCCAGTACTTC.

The V and J genes are TRBV29-1 and TRBJ2-7; no clear D gene. CDR1 and CDR2 (germline): SQVTM, ANQGSEA. With 7 bases removed from V and 4 bases from J, the gap between germline ends came to 11 bases. The CDR3 covers 11 residues. CDR3 coding DNA: TGCAGCGCTTCGGGTTCGTACGAGCAGTACTTC. Protein product: CSASGSYEQYF.

The chain employs TRBV7-7 and TRBJ2-1, with D perhaps matching TRBD2 (6 bases). V lost 3 bases to trimming and J lost 8 bases, with 26 bases between them. CDR1 and CDR2 from the germline V gene are SSHAT and FNYEAQ (reference sequence). The CDR3 runs 18 residues. In nucleotides, the CDR3 is TGTGCCAGCAGCTTTTGTCGTCCTCCGGGGGAGGCGGAGGATGAGCAGTTCTTC. This translates into CASSFCRPPGEAEDEQFF.

The chain employs TRBV11-3 and TRBJ2-1; maybe TRBD2 (6 bases). This CDR3 is 13 amino acids long. Trimming pared 5 bases from V and 10 bases from J, leaving 15 bases between. Germline CDR1 SGHNT, CDR2 YENEEA. CDR3 DNA: TGTGCCAGCAGCATGGAGCGGGCCCGCGAGCAGTTCTTC. Its protein product is CASSMERAREQFF.

The chain is built from TRBV6-1 and TRBJ2-7, with D tentatively TRBD1 (6 bases). The germline V gene has CDR1 MNHNS and CDR2 SASEGT. The CDR3 is made up of 14 amino acids. Deletions cut 4 bases from V and 3 bases from J, with 13 bases between. The CDR3 bases are TGTGCCAGCAGTGTCCAGTCAGGGGACTACGAGCAGTACTTC. It translates to CASSVQSGDYEQYF.

The rearrangement links TRBV4-2 to TRBJ1-1; 9 bases are a match to TRBD1. The CDR3 totals 15 residues. Germline CDR1 LGHNA, CDR2 YNFKEQ. Unmatched junction bases numbered 3, after V lost 1 base and J lost 3 bases. The CDR3 protein is CASSQGTGEDTEAFF. CDR3 in DNA: TGTGCCAGCAGCCAAGGGACAGGGGAGGACACTGAAGCTTTCTTT.

V and J are TRBV1 and TRBJ2-5; TRBD2 is taken as the D call from the table, unchecked against the DNA. TRBV1 is a recognized pseudogene. The CDR3 spans 13 residues. The CDR3 protein is CTSSRGGEETQYF. DNA for the CDR3: TGCACCAGCAGCCGAGGCGGTGAAGAGACCCAGTACTTC.

The CDR3 reads CASSLGFGTGYNSFF. In nucleotides, the CDR3 is TGTGCCAGCAGTTTAGGTTTCGGGACAGGGTATAATTCTTTCTTT. V gene TRBV27 combines with J gene TRBJ1-1; 9 nucleotides line up with TRBD1. Germline trimming cut 2 bases from V and 12 bases from J; bases unmatched to any gene: 13. The CDR3 spans 15 residues. The V gene's germline CDR1 is MNHEY and CDR2 SMNVEV (reference sequence).

The chain combines TRBV6-1 with TRBJ2-7; D perhaps matches TRBD1 (5 bases). Germline V lookup: CDR1 MNHNS, CDR2 SASEGT. This CDR3 contains 16 residues. V gave up 3 bases and J gave up 2 bases, with 17 bases separating them. CDR3 protein: CASSDLGQGRTYEQYF. CDR3 sequence (DNA): TGTGCCAGCAGTGACCTCGGCCAGGGCCGCACCTACGAGCAGTACTTC.

The rearrangement uses TRBV14 and TRBJ2-7, with a tentative D call TRBD1 (5 bases). The V gene's germline CDR1 is SGHDN and CDR2 FVKESK. Between the trimmed V and J ends, which lost 3 bases and 2 bases, there was a span of 11 bases. The CDR3 is 14 residues long. The CDR3 DNA reads TGTGCCAGCAGCCATGAACTACAGGCCTACGAGCAGTACTTC. This gives the protein CASSHELQAYEQYF.

V gene TRBV27 combines with J gene TRBJ2-7, with 10 bases that match TRBD2. CDR1 and CDR2 (germline): MNHEY, SMNVEV (reference sequence). Trimming cost V 3 bases and J 4 bases; bases outside gene matches: 12. The CDR3 spans 17 residues. The DNA for the CDR3 is TGTGCCAGCAGTTTGAGGGTAGGGGGGACTAGCGTTTACGAGCAGTACTTC. Its protein product is CASSLRVGGTSVYEQYF.

A single count supports this clone. The chain uses TRBV29-1 and TRBJ2-1, with D possibly matching TRBD1 (7 bases). From germline, CDR1 is SQVTM and CDR2 ANQGSEA. Between the trimmed V and J ends, which lost 1 base and 9 bases, there was a span of 19 bases. The CDR3 consists of 15 residues. CDR3 sequence: CSVEAQLTGRREQFF. The CDR3 nucleotides read TGCAGCGTTGAAGCCCAATTGACAGGGAGGCGTGAGCAGTTCTTC.

This chain connects TRBV28 to TRBJ2-7; D possibly corresponds to TRBD1 (6 bases). Trimming took off 2 bases at V and 0 bases at J, with 11 bases between the two ends. The V gene's germline CDR1 is MDHEN and CDR2 SYDVKM. CDR3 length: 15 residues. The CDR3 nucleotides are TGTGCCAGCAGTTTAGGGAACAGGGCCTCCTACGAGCAGTACTTC. Translation gives CASSLGNRASYEQYF.

This clone has only one observation. This rearrangement joins TRBV9 to TRBJ1-1, with D unclear. This CDR3 has 11 amino acids. Germline CDR1 SGDLS, CDR2 YYNGEE. V was clipped by 4 bases and J by 9 bases, with 10 bases between them. The CDR3 DNA follows: TGTGCCAGCAGCCTCACAGATAAAGCTTTCTTT. This gives the protein CASSLTDKAFF. Full variable domain (remainder filled in from reference TRBV9 and TRBJ1-1): DSGVTQTPKHLITATGQRVTLRCSPRSGDLSVYWYQQSLDQGLQFLIQYYNGEERAKGNILERFSAQQFPDLHSELNLSSLELGDSALYFCASSLTDKAFFGQGTRLTVV.

V is TRBV6-4 and J is TRBJ1-1; 8 nucleotides agree with TRBD1. The V gene end was trimmed by 6 bases and the J gene end by 7 bases; junction bases not matched to a gene: 7. This CDR3 spans 13 amino acids. The germline V gene encodes CDR1 MRHNA and CDR2 SNTAGT. The CDR3 protein is CASREDRVGEAFF. The CDR3 DNA reads as TGTGCCAGCAGAGAGGACAGGGTGGGTGAAGCTTTCTTT.